The 9 T cell receptor beta chains in this list originate from one sample, sequenced in a study of identical twins. TCRdb reprocessed the 5' RACE reads with MiXCR, giving one entry per CDR3 protein. The table has hundreds of thousands of distinct CDR3 sequences, over 15% seen once. The same data also contributed to another study, on T cells expressing NK-cell markers.

Sequenced input: PBMCs. Receptors originate from a woman between 18 and 30 years old in good health.

The chain employs TRBV11-1 and TRBJ2-1; 10 positions match TRBD1. This CDR3 spans 19 amino acids. CDR1 and CDR2 (germline): SGHAT, FQDESV (reference sequence). The J segment lost 1 base and the V segment lost 5 bases, leaving 14 bases of the junction unmatched. The CDR3 nucleotides are TGTGCCAGCAGCCCTAGTACCGGGACAGGGGACTCTTCCTACAATGAGCAGTTCTTC. Amino acid sequence: CASSPSTGTGDSSYNEQFF.

The chain has TRBV29-1 and TRBJ2-3, with 10 bases matching TRBD2. With V trimmed by 4 bases and J by 1 base, 2 bases remained unmatched. The germline CDR1 and CDR2 sequences are SQVTM and ANQGSEA. This CDR3 spans 14 amino acids. For the CDR3, the DNA is TGCAGCGTTGTTCTAGCGGGGGGCACAGATACGCAGTATTTT. This gives the protein CSVVLAGGTDTQYF.

The V call is TRBV11-2, the J call TRBJ2-5, with a possible D match to TRBD2 (6 bases). CDR1 and CDR2 (germline): SGHAT, FQNNGV. This CDR3 is built from 15 residues. Trimming shortened V by 4 bases and J by 5 bases, and 17 bases separated the two germline ends. The CDR3 spells CASSSGTPHSETQYF. The DNA of the CDR3 is TGTGCCAGCAGCTCCGGGACTCCACACTCGGAGACCCAGTACTTC.

This clonotype was detected a few times. The chain recombines TRBV20-1 with TRBJ2-7, with D hard to call. CDR3 length: 12 residues. Germline CDR1 DFQATT, CDR2 SNEGSKA (reference sequence). V lost 4 bases to trimming and J lost 0 bases, with 7 bases between them. CDR3 in DNA: TGCAGTGCTACCAAGGGCTCCTACGAGCAGTACTTC. Its protein product is CSATKGSYEQYF.

The gene calls are TRBV6-6 and TRBJ2-6; D not certain. The CDR3 totals 13 residues. Trimming shortened V by 10 bases and J by 2 bases, and 9 bases separated the two germline ends. In germline, CDR1 is MNHNY, CDR2 SVGAGI (reference sequence). The CDR3 spells CATRDPGANVLTF. Here the CDR3 DNA reads TGTGCCACCCGCGACCCTGGGGCCAACGTCCTGACTTTC.

The genes are TRBV5-1 and TRBJ2-5; 8 nucleotides agree with TRBD2. The germline CDR1 and CDR2 sequences are SGHRS and YFSETQ. CDR3 length equals 17 residues. The J segment lost 2 bases and the V segment lost 0 bases, leaving 9 bases of the junction unmatched. The chain's CDR3 is CASSLVGGLAGQETQYF. The CDR3 DNA is TGCGCCAGCAGCTTGGTAGGCGGATTAGCGGGGCAAGAGACCCAGTACTTC.

This clonotype was seen more than once but under ten times. The chain has TRBV6-1 and TRBJ1-2; 8 bases align to TRBD1. V dropped 5 bases and J dropped 8; count of bases not matched to a gene: 13. This CDR3 spans 15 amino acids. Germline assignment: CDR1 MNHNS and CDR2 SASEGT. Written as DNA, the CDR3 is TGTGCCAGCAGTCTTACAGGGGGTATGACTCGAGGCTACACCTTC. It yields the protein CASSLTGGMTRGYTF.

This clonotype was observed a few times. V gene TRBV29-1 combines with J gene TRBJ2-3; D is uncertain. The germline CDR1 and CDR2 sequences are SQVTM and ANQGSEA. The CDR3 sequence is 13 residues long. Trimming cost V 6 bases and J 4 bases, with 14 bases left between them. This CDR3 reads CSVETLTADTQYF. CDR3 nucleotide sequence: TGCAGCGTGGAAACCCTGACCGCAGATACGCAGTATTTT.

In DNA, the CDR3 is TGTGCCACCTGGACCTGGCGCGAGCAGTACTTC. Translation gives CATWTWREQYF. The chain couples TRBV24-1 to TRBJ2-7; no definite D call. The CDR3 runs 11 residues. Germline V gene sequence: CDR1 KGHDR, CDR2 SFDVKD. V was clipped by 9 bases and J by 6 bases, with 11 bases between them.